Reported below is one T cell receptor beta chain. The antigen remains undetermined. This specimen belongs to a study of vaccination effects on CD4 cells after COVID-19. At the level of the study: Post-vaccine specimens arrived a median 72 days past the second dose. Study conclusions and caveats: Infection- and vaccine-induced clones contracted markedly late after vaccination.

After expansion with viral peptide pools in the ViraFEST assay, antigen-specific CD4+ T cells were sequenced. Isolating CD4+ T cells followed approximately 11 days of culture. Everyone in the study got two shots of either the BNT162b2 or mRNA-1273 vaccine. Absence of prior SARS-CoV-2 infection characterized the vaccine recipients, who showed negative nucleocapsid antibodies. Repertoires were generated with immunoSEQ multiplex PCR, while TCRdb's copy carries only in-frame clones and drops some. The sample carries around 20,000 clones, roughly three quarters recorded once. This CDR3 comprises 15 residues. Germline CDR1 MGHDK, CDR2 SYGVNS. V gave up 3 bases and J gave up 9 bases, with 18 bases separating them.

The specimen comprised CD4+ T cells from PBMCs cultured with HCoV-229E spike peptides, sampled after COVID-19 vaccination. V gene TRBV25-1 combines with J gene TRBJ2-1, with no clear D. The receptor comes from a human donor who received a COVID-19 vaccine. The CDR3 bases are TGTGCCAGCAGTGAGACTGGCGCGCAGGTGGGTGAGCAGTTCTTC. It encodes CASSETGAQVGEQFF.